This T cell receptor (beta chain) was sequenced during a study of T-cell reconstitution after alpha-beta-depleted transplantation in children (dated by TCRdb to the mid-2010s). A note on the overall study: Using TCR repertoire profiling, the study quantitatively followed how T-cell immune reconstitution unfolded in children after TCRalphabeta/CD19-depleted allogeneic hematopoietic cell transplantation. The paper as a whole reports these results and caveats: About two months after transplant, the apparently early recovery of alphabetaT-cell counts reportedly depended on just several hundred clones that had expanded rapidly and came from non-depleted graft cells. Over the following months the frequencies of hyperexpanded clones went down, and after one year T-cell counts and TCRbeta diversity were mostly credited to newly produced T cells. In some patients, the high TCRbeta diversity seen at day 60 was put down to recipient T cells and intrathymic progenitors that had survived conditioning.

The method was PCR. The instrument given in TCRdb is Illumina HiSeq 2500. TCR library preparation used molecular barcoding, with unique molecular identifiers applied to normalize quantification of the TCRbeta repertoire. The public sequencing data were trimmed at Q25 with fastp and processed into clonotypes with MiXCR by TCRdb, which kept only in-frame beta chains. A single entry per CDR3 protein holds the most common genes and DNA from its merged rows. The sample records over 450,000 distinct CDR3 sequences, about 10% of which are singletons. Clones ranked in the top ten supply around 2% of the sample. The treatment or condition label for this specimen denotes: allogeneic hematopoietic cell transplantation with graft depleted of TCRalphabeta T cells and CD19 B cells. Transplant recipients were children who received TCRalphabeta/CD19-depleted allogeneic hematopoietic cell grafts. A note on this clonotype: Its specific antigen is unknown. Base qualities are not recorded, but no much larger clone differs from it by a single base.

The CDR3 spans 17 residues, from the cysteine through the phenylalanine. Solely the CDR3 DNA is kept, with 51 bases framed from the first base. The germline V end is reduced by 10 bases and the J end by 7 bases; junction bases left unmatched: 16. CDR1 and CDR2 are drawn from the germline V gene: ENHRY, SYGVKD. The sequence derives from a child under 10 years old with inherited bone marrow failure, due to receive a stem cell transplant. Source: PBMCs, taken before TCRalphabeta/CD19-depleted stem cell transplant. The chain is encoded by TRBV10-3 joined to TRBJ2-1, with 13 bases in between that match TRBD2. The CDR3 here reads CATGTSGEMGSGNEQFF. DNA sequence: TGTGCCACCGGGACTAGCGGGGAGATGGGGTCCGGAAATGAGCAGTTCTTC.